This T cell receptor (beta chain) originates from a study of T cells in Graves' hyperthyroidism and ophthalmopathy (dated by TCRdb to between 2018 and 2021). Regarding the study in general: Peripheral blood was collected at initial diagnosis, before any treatment. A discovery cohort of around 100 patients, approximately 45 with Graves' ophthalmopathy and approximately 55 with stable Graves' hyperthyroidism, was used to find distinguishing TCR V-J signatures. Prospective prediction of ophthalmopathy was tested in an independent validation cohort of fewer than 20 hyperthyroidism patients and some 17 patients who later progressed to ophthalmopathy. For training and testing, the 100 or so patients in the discovery cohort were randomly divided in a 7:3 ratio. Thyroid tissue and blood T-cell repertoires from about six Graves' hyperthyroidism patients were also compared in the study. Once sampling was done, hyperthyroidism patients were given methimazole at a starting dose of 30 mg daily, whereas ophthalmopathy patients were given high-dose intravenous methylprednisolone. According to the paper, TCR Vbeta CDR3 sequencing was carried out on around 140 peripheral blood samples, which came from approximately 41 ophthalmopathy, some 73 hyperthyroidism and some 17 progressor patients. Overall study results and their limits: No statistical method was used to set the sample size in advance, and investigators knew the group allocation. A model built on a 13 V-J signature distinguished ophthalmopathy from stable hyperthyroidism, reaching approximately 89% sensitivity and 81% to 83% specificity in cross-validation and 80%/75% in testing. Blood samples also contained most of the expanded thyroid clonotypes (frequency above 0.001), which suggests that blood repertoires may reflect thyroid immune responses. In validation, progression to ophthalmopathy was predicted by the model with about 70% sensitivity and 72.22% specificity, a median of 6.5 months before onset.

The TCR beta CDR3 regions were amplified from the RNA transcripts. The first round of RT-PCR for the TCR CDR3 was performed with the HTBI primer set and the Qiagen OneStep RT-PCR kit. Libraries were constructed in a second round of multiplex PCR, after which size selection and purification were performed. Paired-end sequencing of the libraries was performed with 100 bp reads on an Illumina HiSeq2000. For the original study's pipeline: SOAPnuke was used to process the raw data, removing reads that contained adapters or uncalled bases, had a mean Phred below 15, or lacked an exact match to the constant primer or identifier. COPE v1.2.5 was used to merge high-quality paired reads, and clonotypes were defined as unique nucleotide sequences. MiTCR v1.1 was used to align clonotypes to the IMGT TRBV, TRBD and TRBJ reference segments. Only V-J combinations with frequency above 0.0001, covering about 99% of repertoires, were analysed. The TCS score was defined as F50 (clonal expansion) divided by E x V (chaos), with BLOSUM62-based TCRdist calculated between CDR3 peptides within each V-J. Welch's t-statistics and random forest reduced fewer than 600 V-J features to fewer than 15, which were used in a naive Bayes classifier (R e1071). The public sequencing data were trimmed at Q25 with fastp and processed into clonotypes with MiXCR by TCRdb, which kept only in-frame beta chains. Rows with one shared CDR3 protein collapse into an entry with the most common genes and DNA. These V and J calls rely on TCRdb rather than the paper's analysis. This sample comprises about 290,000 distinct CDR3 sequences, approximately 15% of them detected only once. The ten most abundant clones make up 33% of the sample.

A patient counted as having stable Graves' hyperthyroidism if no progression to ophthalmopathy occurred over 18 months of follow-up. The hyperthyroidism patients were between 18 and 65 years old and newly diagnosed, with a disease duration of less than 2 months. The study excluded patients with uncontrolled infections, other autoimmune diseases, pregnancy or lactation. Diagnoses were established on the basis of clinical symptoms, serum thyroxine and TRAb, thyroid ultrasound, and orbital computed tomography. Ficoll-Paque density gradient centrifugation was used to isolate PBMCs from approximately 10 ml of fresh peripheral blood. Total RNA was extracted using Trizol reagent, and RNA quality was assessed on an Agilent 2100 Bioanalyzer. CDR1 SGHNT and CDR2 YENEEA were looked up in the germline V gene. V is pared back by 5 bases and J by 4 bases, with 11 bases lying between the germline termini. The CDR3 holds 14 amino acids from the cysteine to the phenylalanine. Of the read, only the CDR3 DNA is kept; its 42 bases are in frame from base 1.

This clonotype was counted many times. The antigen this receptor binds is unknown. Base qualities are not at hand, and no much larger clone is one base apart. The sample consisted of blood. The sequence links TRBV11-3 to TRBJ2-2; a tentative D match to TRBD1 spans 5 bases. The clonotype comes from a man aged 25 to 45 with Graves' hyperthyroidism. The DNA is as follows: TGTGCCAGCAGCCAGCCTAGGGGCACCGGGGAGCTGTTTTTT. Its protein reads: CASSQPRGTGELFF.